The 23 T cell receptor beta chains in this list originate from one sample, sequenced in a study of cytomegalovirus exposure and HLA in healthy donors. The PCR used 60 Vbeta and 13 Jbeta primers. Data came from immunoSEQ multiplex PCR; TCRdb stores just in-frame clones and leaves some out. Of over 250,000 clones in the sample, 72% are singletons; the top ten hold approximately 2.1%. The sequenced sample was PBMCs. Receptor source: a female donor in good health and CMV-seronegative.

This sequence joins TRBV5-5 and TRBJ2-1, with 9 nucleotides matching TRBD2. Germline V gives CDR1 SGHKS, CDR2 YYEKEE (reference sequence). The CDR3 covers 14 residues. V lost 0 bases and J lost 7; bases outside the gene matches: 2. The CDR3 loop reads CASSLGAGGNEQFF. The CDR3 region has the DNA TGTGCCAGCAGCTTGGGGGCGGGAGGGAATGAGCAGTTCTTC.

This clone showed up just once. The genes are TRBV29-1 and TRBJ2-1; 7 bases are a match to TRBD2. CDR3 length: 15 residues. From germline, CDR1 is SQVTM and CDR2 ANQGSEA. V was pared by 1 base and J by 3 bases, with 6 bases of the junction left unmatched. As DNA, the CDR3 is TGCAGCGTTGAAGGGCTAGCGGAGGGCTACAATGAGCAGTTCTTC. Protein: CSVEGLAEGYNEQFF.

A remark on this clone: Within the sample, other DNA sequences also encode this same CDR3. This chain links TRBV5-1 with TRBJ2-2; the D is unclear. Germline assignment: CDR1 SGHRS and CDR2 YFSETQ. V lost 0 bases and J 4 bases, leaving 13 bases between the germline ends. CDR3 length equals 16 residues. CDR3 sequence reads: CASSLVPAGSTGELFF. Here the CDR3 DNA reads TGCGCCAGCAGCTTGGTTCCCGCAGGAAGCACCGGGGAGCTGTTTTTT.

The sample holds a few counts of this clone. This chain uses TRBV10-2 with TRBJ1-1; D is ambiguous. Germline V lookup: CDR1 WSHSY, CDR2 SAAADI. V lost 4 bases to trimming and J lost 6 bases, with 9 bases between them. The CDR3 has 12 residues. CDR3 protein: CASSGRAPEAFF. In nucleotides, the CDR3 is TGCGCCAGCAGTGGCCGAGCCCCTGAAGCTTTCTTT.

There are a few counts of this clone. This chain uses TRBV6-1 with TRBJ1-2; D not certain. Germline values: CDR1 MNHNS, CDR2 SASEGT. V gave up 1 base and J gave up 1 base, with 10 bases separating them. The CDR3 has 15 residues. CDR3 DNA sequence: TGTGCCAGCAGTGAAGGGCCGCCCAGTAACTATGGCTACACCTTC. Translating it yields CASSEGPPSNYGYTF.

The rearrangement joins TRBV12-5 to TRBJ2-2; weak D call: TRBD1 (5 bases). CDR3 size: 17 residues. V lost 2 bases to trimming and J lost 0 bases, with 13 bases between them. Germline assignment: CDR1 LGHNT and CDR2 FRNRAP. The CDR3 nucleotides are TGTGCTAGTGGTTTGTGGGGCAGGTATTCGAACACCGGGGAGCTGTTTTTT. Its protein is CASGLWGRYSNTGELFF.

The chain employs TRBV11-2 and TRBJ2-7, with D tentatively TRBD2 (5 bases). The CDR3 extends over 16 amino acids. Germline V gene data show CDR1 as SGHAT and CDR2 as FQNNGV. Trimming pared 0 bases from V and 0 bases from J, leaving 12 bases between. In DNA form, the CDR3 reads TGTGCCAGCAGCTTAGAGCGGCTAGCCGGCTCCTACGAGCAGTACTTC. This codes for CASSLERLAGSYEQYF.

A few counts support this clone. The rearrangement links TRBV6-5 to TRBJ2-3; no reliable D call. The CDR3 length is 11 residues. V was shortened by 2 bases and J by 6 bases, with 3 bases between the two germline ends. Germline CDR1 and CDR2: MNHEY and SVGAGI. CDR3 DNA sequence: TGTGCCAGCAGTTACGCGGATACGCAGTATTTT. Protein: CASSYADTQYF.

Turning to this clone: The junction departs from germline at one end; a sequencing error may be responsible. V usage is TRBV7-9 and J usage is TRBJ2-5; possible D gene TRBD2, 6 bases. This CDR3 contains 17 residues. Germline V gene data show CDR1 as SEHNR and CDR2 as FQNEAQ (reference sequence). The CDR3 region is CASSLGWEDSGLETQYF. The CDR3, as DNA: TGTGCCAGCAGTTTAGGGTGGGAAGATAGCGGCTTAGAGACCCAGTACTTC. Full variable domain (outside the CDR3, taken from reference TRBV7-9 and TRBJ2-5): DTGVSQNPRHKITKRGQNVTFRCDPISEHNRLYWYRQTLGQGPEFLTYFQNEAQLEKSRLLSDRFSAERPKGSFSTLEIQRTEQGDSAMYLCASSLGWEDSGLETQYFGPGTRLLVL.

This chain links TRBV7-2 with TRBJ2-3, with D possibly TRBD2 on 5 matching bases. This CDR3 spans 11 amino acids. V shed 5 bases and J shed 11 bases, with 11 bases lying between them. Germline loops: CDR1 SGHTA, CDR2 FQGNSA. CDR3 sequence reads: CASSVTEVQYF. CDR3 DNA: TGTGCCAGCAGCGTGACGGAGGTGCAGTATTTT.

The rearrangement uses TRBV12-5 and TRBJ1-5; D ambiguous. V was pared by 2 bases and J by 1 base, with 9 bases between. The germline gives CDR1 LGHNT, CDR2 FRNRAP. This CDR3 is 15 amino acids long. Written as DNA, the CDR3 is TGTGCTAGTGGTTTGAGTGAACAGAGCAATCAGCCCCAGCATTTT. Translated: CASGLSEQSNQPQHF.

The V and J genes are TRBV28 and TRBJ1-1, with TRBD1 as a possible D gene (5 bases). This CDR3 spans 14 amino acids. V lost 6 bases, J lost 6 bases, and 17 bases lay in between. Germline-derived CDR1 and CDR2 are MDHEN and SYDVKM. DNA for the CDR3: TGTGCCAGCAGCCTCGGGGGGGGATCTGCTGAAGCTTTCTTT. Its translation is CASSLGGGSAEAFF.

The rearrangement links TRBV28 to TRBJ1-2; no clear D gene. V dropped 2 bases and J dropped 8 bases, with 6 bases sitting between them. Germline V CDR1 and CDR2: MDHEN, SYDVKM. This CDR3 is 11 amino acids long. The CDR3 coding sequence is TGTGCCAGCAGTTTAAATACAGGCTACACCTTC. This translates into CASSLNTGYTF.

This chain links TRBV29-1 with TRBJ2-1; possible D gene TRBD1, 6 bases. Germline V lookup: CDR1 SQVTM, CDR2 ANQGSEA. The CDR3 is made up of 12 amino acids. With 4 bases removed from V and 8 bases from J, the gap between germline ends came to 12 bases. The chain's CDR3 is CSVATGTHEQFF. CDR3 nucleotide sequence: TGCAGCGTTGCCACAGGGACACATGAGCAGTTCTTC.

This clone was observed a few times. The chain links TRBV30 to TRBJ2-7, with D uncertain. The CDR3 has 11 residues. The germline CDR1 and CDR2 sequences are GTSNPN and SVGIG (reference sequence). V was shortened by 0 bases and J by 3 bases, with 3 bases between the two germline ends. CDR3 loop: CAWSVLYEQYF. In DNA, the CDR3 is TGTGCCTGGAGTGTACTCTACGAGCAGTACTTC.

In DNA form, the CDR3 reads TGTGCCAGCAGTGAAGCGGCGAACACTGAAGCTTTCTTT. This gives the protein CASSEAANTEAFF. This chain connects TRBV2 to TRBJ1-1, with D hard to call. Germline V lookup: CDR1 SNHLY, CDR2 FYNNEI. The CDR3 has 13 residues. Trimming removed 0 bases from V and 1 base from J, with 3 bases in between.

V and J are TRBV28 and TRBJ2-1; 14 bases are a match to TRBD2. With V trimmed by 4 bases and J by 8 bases, 7 bases remained unmatched. This CDR3 is 16 amino acids long. Per the germline V gene, CDR1 is MDHEN and CDR2 is SYDVKM. CDR3 protein: CASSSPGTSGRYEQFF. The DNA for the CDR3 is TGTGCCAGCAGTTCGCCCGGGACTAGCGGGAGATATGAGCAGTTCTTC.

This chain connects TRBV10-1 to TRBJ2-5; unclear D gene. The CDR3 has 14 amino acids. V lost 0 bases and J lost 11, with 16 bases in between. In germline, CDR1 is WNHNN, CDR2 SYGVQD (reference sequence). The CDR3 reads CASSESGRPVEQYF. CDR3 sequence (DNA): TGCGCCAGCAGTGAGTCGGGTCGTCCCGTGGAGCAGTACTTC.

The V call is TRBV7-4, the J call TRBJ2-1; 12 bases align to TRBD2. In germline, CDR1 is SGHVT, CDR2 SQSDAQ. CDR3 size: 18 residues. V shed 5 bases and J 0 bases; nucleotides not matched to a gene: 8. The CDR3 protein is CASSKRLAGALSYNEQFF. CDR3 bases: TGTGCCAGCAGCAAAAGACTAGCGGGAGCTCTCTCCTACAATGAGCAGTTCTTC.

This chain uses TRBV6-6 with TRBJ2-7; TRBD1 might be the D (5 bases). Germline values: CDR1 MNHNY, CDR2 SVGAGI (reference sequence). This CDR3 contains 11 residues. V was trimmed by 8 bases and J by 13 bases, leaving 18 bases between them. The CDR3 loop reads CASLRGARKYF. In DNA form, the CDR3 reads TGTGCCAGCTTACGTGGGGCTCGTAAATACTTC.

The chain employs TRBV10-3 and TRBJ1-1; 10 bases match TRBD1. The V and J ends lost 6 bases and 4 bases, in that order; junction bases with no gene match: 2. Germline V gene data show CDR1 as ENHRY and CDR2 as SYGVKD. This CDR3 is 13 amino acids long. CDR3 bases: TGTGCCATCAGCCGACAGGGGGCCACTGAAGCTTTCTTT. The encoded protein is CAISRQGATEAFF.

The chain joins TRBV7-9 to TRBJ1-1, with 9 bases matching TRBD1. With 5 bases clipped from V and 10 bases from J, the junction kept 11 bases outside the gene matches. The CDR3 is 14 residues long. Germline loops: CDR1 SEHNR, CDR2 FQNEAQ (reference sequence). The CDR3 DNA is TGTGCCAGCAGCGTCCCGGACAGGGGCTCGGGAGCTTTCTTT. Its protein product is CASSVPDRGSGAFF.

The chain recombines TRBV2 with TRBJ1-2, with unresolved D. Germline V gene sequence: CDR1 SNHLY, CDR2 FYNNEI. The length of the CDR3 is 13 residues. V dropped 2 bases and J dropped 4 bases, with 8 bases sitting between them. Here the CDR3 reads CASSERQVYGYTF. Written as DNA, the CDR3 is TGTGCCAGCAGTGAACGTCAGGTCTATGGCTACACCTTC.